The 21 T cell receptor beta chains below were found in one sample sequenced in a study of regulatory T cells in long-lasting Graves disease (dated by TCRdb to 2020 to 2022). The library was obtained by multiplex PCR. Sequencing was carried out with an Illumina HiSeq 4000. TCR beta libraries were built with iRepertoire HTBI primers and Arm-PCR amplification of CDR3 regions. TCRdb reprocessing: public reads trimmed at Q25 with fastp, clones called with MiXCR, in-frame beta chains kept. Each record represents a unique CDR3 protein, reported with the most common genes and DNA among its rows. Present in this sample are fewer than 450,000 distinct CDR3 sequences, over 14% of which were seen just once. The ten most abundant clones make up roughly 7.7% of the sample. The sample's time point label, decoded: newly diagnosed GD, antithyroid drugs for less than 3 months. For both TCR sequencing and RNA sequencing, RNA was extracted from PBMCs using TRIzol.

The same sample was also studied in work on T cells in Graves' hyperthyroidism and ophthalmopathy.

The input for sequencing was peripheral blood mononuclear cells (PBMCs), taken at new diagnosis, from a patient treated with antithyroid drugs. The receptors stem from a woman in her 40s with Graves disease. Donor details come from another sample of the same person, matched by shared clones.

The chain couples TRBV6-2 or TRBV6-3 to TRBJ2-7; TRBD2 matches 7 bases. V lost 7 bases and J lost 2; bases outside the gene matches: 5. This CDR3 is 13 amino acids long. Germline CDR1 and CDR2: MNHEY and SVGEGT. The CDR3 loop is CASTTGTTYEQYF. The CDR3 coding sequence is TGTGCCAGCACTACCGGGACTACCTACGAGCAGTACTTC.

There are many counts of this clonotype. The chain is built from TRBV20-1 and TRBJ1-4; D not certain. The V gene's germline CDR1 is DFQATT and CDR2 SNEGSKA (reference sequence). V was trimmed by 5 bases and J by 8 bases, leaving 6 bases between them. This CDR3 is 10 amino acids long. CDR3 region: CSAFREKLFF. The CDR3 bases are TGCAGTGCTTTTCGAGAAAAACTGTTTTTT.

The chain is built from TRBV7-9 and TRBJ2-7; the match to TRBD2 covers 12 bases. There are 15 residues in the CDR3. Germline CDR1 reads SEHNR; CDR2 reads FQNEAQ (reference sequence). V was pared by 5 bases and J by 2 bases, with 4 bases of the junction left unmatched. Here the CDR3 reads CASSGRTSGAYEQYF. CDR3 coding DNA: TGTGCCAGCAGCGGCCGGACTAGCGGGGCCTACGAGCAGTACTTC.

Concerning this clonotype itself: At one end, the junction sequence differs from germline, possibly due to a read error. J is TRBJ1-1 and V is TRBV5-1, with TRBD1 identical over 9 bases. The length of the CDR3 is 14 residues. Germline assignment: CDR1 SGHRS and CDR2 YFSETQ. In DNA form, the CDR3 reads TGCGCCAGCAGCTTGGGACAGGGGGACACTGAAACTTTCTTT. It translates to CASSLGQGDTETFF.

The rearrangement links TRBV20-1 to TRBJ2-1; 12 positions agree with TRBD2. The CDR3 spans 13 residues. Trimming at V came to 5 bases and at J to 10 bases, leaving 6 bases not matched to a gene. Germline-derived CDR1 and CDR2 are DFQATT and SNEGSKA (reference sequence). The CDR3 region is CSASRLAGAEQFF. The CDR3 coding sequence is TGCAGTGCTTCCCGACTAGCGGGAGCCGAGCAGTTCTTC.

This sequence joins TRBV20-1 and TRBJ2-7; 8 bases map to TRBD2. The CDR3 runs to 17 residues. Trimming took 5 bases from V and 3 from J; bases not matched to a gene: 18. Germline V lookup: CDR1 DFQATT, CDR2 SNEGSKA (reference sequence). In nucleotides, the CDR3 is TGCAGTGCTCCTAAACCGGGGCTAGCGGGTTGGGGCTACGAGCAGTACTTC. Protein: CSAPKPGLAGWGYEQYF.

This clonotype was seen a few times. The chain combines TRBV20-1 with TRBJ2-3; TRBD2 matches 9 bases. The length of the CDR3 is 14 residues. The junction had 6 bases not matched to a gene; V was cut back by 3 bases and J by 5 bases. The V gene's germline CDR1 is DFQATT and CDR2 SNEGSKA (reference sequence). This CDR3 reads CSARLAGNQDTQYF. The DNA for the CDR3 is TGCAGTGCTAGGCTAGCGGGAAATCAAGATACGCAGTATTTT.

There are many counts of this clonotype. The V and J genes are TRBV15 and TRBJ2-2, with 8 bases matching TRBD1. The germline gives CDR1 LNHNV, CDR2 YYDKDF (reference sequence). V trimming: 0 bases; J trimming: 4 bases; junction bases outside the gene matches: 7. The CDR3 spans 17 residues. The CDR3 DNA sequence: TGTGCCACCAGCAGAGACAGGGGGCTGGGGGGCACCGGGGAGCTGTTTTTT. As protein: CATSRDRGLGGTGELFF.

This clonotype was seen many times. This chain links TRBV28 with TRBJ2-7, with 11 bases lining up with TRBD1. J was trimmed by 8 bases and V by 4 bases; bases with no gene match: 10. The V gene's germline CDR1 is MDHEN and CDR2 SYDVKM. The CDR3 is 15 residues long. Here the CDR3 reads CASSSGQGALLQQYF. In nucleotides, the CDR3 is TGTGCCAGCAGTTCCGGACAGGGGGCCCTCCTACAGCAGTACTTC.

This clonotype was seen at least ten times. The rearrangement links TRBV30 to TRBJ2-7; perhaps D is TRBD1 or TRBD2 (5 bases each). The CDR3 runs 15 residues. Trimming removed 0 bases from V and 6 bases from J, with 18 bases in between. Germline loops: CDR1 GTSNPN, CDR2 SVGIG (reference sequence). CDR3 bases: TGTGCCTGGAGTGTTGGGGGAACGAATTCCGGCGAGCAGTACTTC. Its protein is CAWSVGGTNSGEQYF.

This clonotype showed up many times. V and J are TRBV29-1 and TRBJ2-3; 7 positions agree with TRBD1. The CDR3 loop spans 15 amino acids. Germline CDR1 reads SQVTM; CDR2 reads ANQGSEA. V lost 6 bases, J lost 9 bases, and 18 bases stayed unmatched. This CDR3 is CSVRLGQATAETQYF. CDR3 in DNA: TGCAGCGTACGCCTAGGACAGGCCACGGCGGAGACGCAGTATTTT.

This clonotype was seen only a few times. The CDR3 DNA reads as TGTGCCACCAGTGATGTAGCGGGGACAGCCTCAGATACGCAGTATTTT. The encoded protein is CATSDVAGTASDTQYF. The V and J genes are TRBV24-1 and TRBJ2-3, with D possibly matching TRBD2 (8 bases). V lost 3 bases, J lost 4 bases, and 16 bases lay in between. The CDR3 spans 16 residues. Germline CDR1 reads KGHDR; CDR2 reads SFDVKD.

This clonotype showed up many times. V is TRBV11-2 and J is TRBJ2-3; 7 nucleotides line up with TRBD2. V gave up 3 bases and J gave up 0 bases; unmatched junction bases: 6. The germline gives CDR1 SGHAT, CDR2 FQNNGV. CDR3 size: 16 residues. CDR3 nucleotide sequence: TGTGCCAGCAGCTTTTTTGCGGGAGAGAGCACAGATACGCAGTATTTT. This sequence encodes CASSFFAGESTDTQYF.

This clonotype was detected many times. This chain connects TRBV29-1 to TRBJ2-7; either TRBD1 or TRBD2 may supply D (5 bases each). Trimming shortened V by 6 bases and J by 2 bases, and 14 bases separated the two germline ends. The CDR3 is 13 residues long. CDR1 is SQVTM and CDR2 is ANQGSEA in the germline V gene. The CDR3 bases are TGCAGCGTCGAGTATGGGGGTACCTACGAGCAGTACTTC. As protein: CSVEYGGTYEQYF.

The V call is TRBV5-1, the J call TRBJ2-1; 10 bases align to TRBD2. After removal of 0 bases from V and 8 bases from J, the junction contained 8 bases not matched to a gene. Germline V lookup: CDR1 SGHRS, CDR2 YFSETQ. This CDR3 is 16 amino acids long. The CDR3 DNA is TGCGCCAGCAGCTTGGAGCCTAGCGGGAGTTCGGATGAGCAGTTCTTC. Translating it yields CASSLEPSGSSDEQFF.

V usage is TRBV28 and J usage is TRBJ2-1; the match to TRBD2 covers 7 bases. The CDR3 is 16 amino acids. Trimming took 5 bases from V and 4 from J; bases not matched to a gene: 11. In germline, CDR1 is MDHEN, CDR2 SYDVKM. The CDR3 DNA is TGTGCCAGCAGTCCGTTCAGCGGCGGGAGATACAATGAGCAGTTCTTC. Protein: CASSPFSGGRYNEQFF.

The V gene is TRBV6-1, the J gene TRBJ2-7, with a possible D match to TRBD2 (5 bases). The V gene lost 7 bases and the J gene lost 3 bases, with 16 bases spanning the gap. Per germline, CDR1 MNHNS and CDR2 SASEGT. There are 14 residues in the CDR3. CDR3 sequence reads: CASIKGPGGYEQYF. The CDR3 region has the DNA TGTGCCAGCATTAAGGGCCCAGGAGGCTACGAGCAGTACTTC.

This clonotype was recorded many times. The chain employs TRBV7-2 and TRBJ1-1; no firm D call. The germline CDR1 and CDR2 sequences are SGHTA and FQGNSA. V lost 2 bases to trimming and J lost 1 base, with 8 bases between them. The CDR3 spans 14 residues. CDR3 protein: CASSLYRANTEAFF. The CDR3 bases are TGTGCCAGCAGCTTATACAGAGCGAACACTGAAGCTTTCTTT.

For the CDR3, the DNA is TGTGCCAGCAGCCGGGAATTTGAGCAGTTCTTC. Translated, it gives CASSREFEQFF. This sequence joins TRBV5-4 and TRBJ2-1, with D tentatively TRBD2 (5 bases). V lost 4 bases and J 9 bases, leaving 8 bases between the germline ends. CDR1 is SGHNT and CDR2 is YYREEE in the germline V gene (reference sequence). The CDR3 has 11 residues.

This clonotype has only a few counts. The chain has TRBV20-1 and TRBJ1-4; 7 nucleotides align to TRBD1. The trim removed 6 bases at V and 8 bases at J, leaving 9 bases unmatched. Germline V gives CDR1 DFQATT, CDR2 SNEGSKA (reference sequence). CDR3 length: 13 residues. CDR3 in amino acids: CSAEDRPGEKLFF. The CDR3 DNA reads TGCAGTGCGGAGGACAGGCCAGGGGAAAAACTGTTTTTT.

This clonotype has a count of ten or more. V usage is TRBV18 and J usage is TRBJ1-1; D call uncertain. Germline V lookup: CDR1 KGHSH, CDR2 LQKENI. Trimming removed 3 bases from V and 1 base from J, with 6 bases in between. The CDR3 loop spans 13 amino acids. CDR3 nucleotides: TGTGCCAGCTCACCGTCAGGGAACACTGAAGCTTTCTTT. This gives the protein CASSPSGNTEAFF.